Following are 21 T cell receptor beta chains from one sample sequenced in a study of blood T cell repertoires in COVID-19. Data came from immunoSEQ multiplex PCR; TCRdb stores just in-frame clones and leaves some out. This table has some 150,000 clones, roughly 88% appearing once. Material for sequencing was PBMCs or T cells enriched from blood (not recorded which). The receptors shown here come from a woman aged 25 to 39 with acute COVID-19.

V is TRBV7-8 and J is TRBJ2-1; D might be TRBD2 (5 bases). The V gene's germline CDR1 is SGHVS and CDR2 FQNEAQ. This CDR3 is 14 amino acids long. Deletions cut 5 bases from V and 4 bases from J, with 12 bases between. Here the CDR3 DNA reads TGTGCCAGCAGCGTATCCCGGGGATACAATGAGCAGTTCTTC. Amino acids: CASSVSRGYNEQFF.

The chain joins TRBV25-1 to TRBJ2-3; 9 nucleotides agree with TRBD2. Trimming took 11 bases from V and 7 from J; bases not matched to a gene: 10. The CDR3 has 13 amino acids. CDR1 MGHDK and CDR2 SYGVNS come from the germline V gene. The CDR3 sequence is CASGASGVYTQYF. DNA for the CDR3: TGTGCCTCGGGGGCTAGCGGGGTCTATACGCAGTATTTT.

V is TRBV30 and J is TRBJ2-7, with a weak D call TRBD2 (5 bases). Germline CDR1 GTSNPN, CDR2 SVGIG (reference sequence). The CDR3 contains 12 residues. V lost 4 bases, J lost 2 bases, and 9 bases lay in between. The CDR3, as DNA: TGTGCCTGGACCGAGGGCACCTACGAGCAGTACTTC. It encodes CAWTEGTYEQYF. Drawing the rest from reference TRBV30 and TRBJ2-7, the complete variable domain is SQTIHQWPATLVQPVGSPLSLECTVEGTSNPNLYWYRQAAGRGLQLLFYSVGIGQISSEVPQNLSASRPQDRQFILSSKKLLLSDSGFYLCAWTEGTYEQYFGPGTRLTVT.

The V and J genes are TRBV6-2 or TRBV6-3 and TRBJ2-7; TRBD2 aligns across 13 bases. J lost 4 bases, V lost 5 bases, and 5 bases had no gene match. The CDR3 spans 15 residues. CDR1 is MNHEY and CDR2 is SVGEGT in the germline V gene. The chain's CDR3 is CASSGLAGVSYEQYF. The CDR3 bases are TGTGCCAGCAGTGGACTAGCGGGAGTCTCTTACGAGCAGTACTTC.

This clone was seen only a few times. The genes are TRBV6-2 or TRBV6-3 and TRBJ1-2, with D perhaps matching TRBD1 (5 bases). Germline CDR1 reads MNHEY; CDR2 reads SVGEGT. This CDR3 comprises 14 residues. V was clipped by 5 bases and J by 4 bases, with 14 bases between them. Here the CDR3 DNA reads TGTGCCAGCAGTCCCGGGCAGACAGTCTATGGCTACACCTTC. It encodes CASSPGQTVYGYTF.

The chain carries TRBV3-1 (or the pseudogene TRBV3-2) and TRBJ2-5; TRBD2 matches 11 bases. Germline assignment: CDR1 LGHDT and CDR2 YNNKEL (reference sequence). This CDR3 spans 19 amino acids. The junction had 14 bases not matched to a gene; V was cut back by 0 bases and J by 5 bases. The CDR3 DNA follows: TGTGCCAGCAGCCAAGATCTGCGACTTAGCGGGAGGGCCGGGGAGACCCAGTACTTC. It encodes CASSQDLRLSGRAGETQYF.

The V gene is TRBV27, the J gene TRBJ1-5, with D possibly matching TRBD1 (5 bases). With 4 bases removed from V and 4 bases from J, the gap between germline ends came to 11 bases. CDR1 and CDR2 from the germline V gene are MNHEY and SMNVEV (reference sequence). The CDR3 has 14 residues. CDR3 sequence reads: CASSSGRGNQPQHF. The DNA of the CDR3 is TGTGCCAGCAGTTCGGGACGGGGGAATCAGCCCCAGCATTTT.

The chain combines TRBV7-2 with TRBJ2-7; TRBD1 aligns across 7 bases. The CDR3 contains 14 residues. With 5 bases clipped from V and 5 bases from J, the junction kept 9 bases outside the gene matches. CDR1 is SGHTA and CDR2 is FQGNSA in the germline V gene. The CDR3 reads CASSRDKGAHEQYF. The CDR3 DNA sequence: TGTGCCAGCAGCCGCGATAAGGGGGCCCACGAGCAGTACTTC.

This chain joins TRBV6-5 and TRBJ2-2; 7 bases agree with TRBD2. Germline lookup yields CDR1 MNHEY and CDR2 SVGAGI. V trimming: 6 bases; J trimming: 0 bases; junction bases outside the gene matches: 4. This CDR3 has 15 amino acids. The CDR3 reads CASRGGLSNTGELFF. The CDR3 nucleotides read TGTGCCAGCAGGGGAGGGCTTTCGAACACCGGGGAGCTGTTTTTT.

The chain carries TRBV7-3 and TRBJ1-1, with a weak D call TRBD1 (6 bases). V lost 5 bases and J 5 bases, leaving 6 bases between the germline ends. Per germline, CDR1 SGHTA and CDR2 FQGTGA. The CDR3 runs to 11 residues. CDR3 sequence: CASSTGTEAFF. CDR3 DNA sequence: TGTGCCAGCAGCACAGGGACTGAAGCTTTCTTT.

CDR3 sequence reads: CASSLPEPGQGGDAFF. The DNA for the CDR3 is TGTGCCAGCAGTCTCCCAGAACCGGGACAGGGTGGGGACGCTTTCTTT. The chain recombines TRBV28 with TRBJ1-1, with 9 bases fitting TRBD1. This CDR3 is built from 16 residues. V lost 5 bases, J lost 11 bases, and 18 bases stayed unmatched. Germline V gene lookup returns CDR1 MDHEN and CDR2 SYDVKM.

The chain joins TRBV12-3 or TRBV12-4 to TRBJ1-2; D possibly corresponds to TRBD1 (5 bases). This CDR3 region has 13 residues. V shed 6 bases and J shed 3 bases, with 11 bases lying between them. CDR3 sequence reads: CASSLDTDYGYTF. CDR3 DNA sequence: TGTGCCAGCAGCCTGGACACAGACTATGGCTACACCTTC.

The rearrangement joins TRBV7-6 to TRBJ2-1, with D perhaps matching TRBD2 (5 bases). Trimming shortened V by 1 base and J by 7 bases, and 14 bases separated the two germline ends. The CDR3 length is 15 residues. The germline V gene encodes CDR1 SGHVS and CDR2 FNYEAQ. CDR3 sequence reads: CASSLDGSEVNEQFF. The CDR3 coding sequence is TGTGCCAGCAGCTTAGATGGGAGCGAGGTGAATGAGCAGTTCTTC.

The chain joins TRBV5-8 to TRBJ1-5; D unclear. V was shortened by 1 base and J by 2 bases, with 7 bases between the two germline ends. Germline V gene sequence: CDR1 SGHTS, CDR2 YDEGEE. The CDR3 consists of 14 residues. CDR3 sequence: CASSLLSGNQPQHF. In DNA form, the CDR3 reads TGTGCCAGCAGCTTGCTTAGCGGCAATCAGCCCCAGCATTTT.

V and J are TRBV7-9 and TRBJ1-2; TRBD1 is a possible D gene (5 bases). This CDR3 has 13 residues. CDR1 and CDR2 from the germline V gene are SEHNR and FQNEAQ (reference sequence). The V end lost 1 base, the J end lost 8 bases, and 11 bases lay between the germline ends. CDR3: CASSLGTKGGYTF. CDR3 DNA: TGTGCCAGCAGCTTAGGGACAAAGGGAGGCTACACCTTC. The whole variable domain, remainder taken from reference TRBV7-9 and TRBJ1-2, is DTGVSQNPRHKITKRGQNVTFRCDPISEHNRLYWYRQTLGQGPEFLTYFQNEAQLEKSRLLSDRFSAERPKGSFSTLEIQRTEQGDSAMYLCASSLGTKGGYTFGSGTRLTVV.

The chain carries TRBV7-2 and TRBJ1-1, with TRBD1 as a possible D gene (5 bases). This CDR3 comprises 14 residues. In germline, CDR1 is SGHTA, CDR2 FQGNSA. V lost 0 bases, J lost 4 bases, and 9 bases lay in between. The CDR3 DNA reads as TGTGCCAGCAGCTTAGCGGGGCGGGGCACTGAAGCTTTCTTT. Translated, it gives CASSLAGRGTEAFF.

This chain joins TRBV27 and TRBJ2-3; 12 nucleotides match TRBD2. V lost 5 bases to trimming and J lost 3 bases; unmatched junction nucleotides: 21. The CDR3 has 21 residues. Germline assignment: CDR1 MNHEY and CDR2 SMNVEV (reference sequence). The CDR3 reads CASSTSIRDLTSGGRTDTQYF. The CDR3 DNA reads as TGTGCCAGCAGTACCTCCATCAGGGATCTGACTAGCGGGGGCAGGACAGATACGCAGTATTTT.

The rearrangement joins TRBV6-2 or TRBV6-3 to TRBJ2-7; 10 bases are shared with TRBD2. The CDR3 contains 17 residues. V lost 5 bases, J lost 0 bases, and 10 bases stayed unmatched. The germline CDR1 and CDR2 sequences are MNHEY and SVGEGT. In DNA, the CDR3 is TGTGCCAGCAGTCCCGCCGGGACTAGCGAACTCTCCTACGAGCAGTACTTC. This sequence encodes CASSPAGTSELSYEQYF.

The J gene is TRBJ2-1, the V gene TRBV7-4; the D gene is possibly TRBD2 (6 bases). The CDR3 runs 15 residues. Germline assignment: CDR1 SGHVT and CDR2 SQSDAQ. Between the trimmed V and J ends, which lost 0 bases and 7 bases, there was a span of 13 bases. The CDR3 DNA follows: TGTGCCAGCAGCTTAGCGGGAGGAGCGGTAAATGAGCAGTTCTTC. It codes for CASSLAGGAVNEQFF.

The chain links TRBV6-1 to TRBJ2-7; TRBD1 agrees at 7 bases. Trimming cost V 0 bases and J 3 bases; bases outside gene matches: 5. Germline V gene data show CDR1 as MNHNS and CDR2 as SASEGT. The CDR3 runs to 15 residues. The CDR3 region has the DNA TGTGCCAGCAGTGAAGCCCCGACAGGGTACTACGAGCAGTACTTC. This codes for CASSEAPTGYYEQYF.

This clone was picked up one time. The chain combines TRBV11-2 with TRBJ1-6, with D unclear. Germline V gene data show CDR1 as SGHAT and CDR2 as FQNNGV. V shed 0 bases and J shed 7 bases, with 13 bases lying between them. This CDR3 contains 16 residues. CDR3 protein: CASSLDSHGFNSPLHF. The DNA of the CDR3 is TGTGCCAGCAGCTTAGATTCTCACGGTTTCAATTCACCCCTCCACTTT.